The next 2 T cell receptor beta chains were all read from a single sample in a study of T cell changes during pregnancy in multiple sclerosis. Using immunoSEQ multiplex PCR, the repertoire was profiled, and TCRdb retains in-frame clones only, with some absent. The repertoire holds around 60,000 clones, around 90% seen once, with almost 0.5% in the top ten. Sample: CD4+ T cells from peripheral blood mononuclear cells, taken after pregnancy. These TCRs come from a female donor in good health, enrolled as a control in a pregnancy study.

The CDR3 nucleotides read TGTGCCAGCAGTCACTGGGACAGGGGTGTTTCAGATACGCAGTATTTT. Residues: CASSHWDRGVSDTQYF. J is TRBJ2-3 and V is TRBV6-5, with TRBD1 identical over 10 bases. The CDR3 is 16 residues long. The V segment lost 5 bases and the J segment 4 bases; nucleotides outside the gene matches: 9. Germline V gene sequence: CDR1 MNHEY, CDR2 SVGAGI.

The chain couples TRBV7-8 to TRBJ1-1, with 8 bases that match TRBD1. The ends lost 1 base at V and 0 bases at J; junction bases unmatched: 10. Germline V gene lookup returns CDR1 SGHVS and CDR2 FQNEAQ. The CDR3 runs to 18 residues. CDR3 loop: CASSLGSAGQVMNTEAFF. As DNA, the CDR3 is TGTGCCAGCAGCTTAGGGTCCGCGGGACAGGTGATGAACACTGAAGCTTTCTTT. The full variable domain, rest sourced from reference TRBV7-8 and TRBJ1-1, is GAGVSQSPRYKVAKRGQDVALRCDPISGHVSLFWYQQALGQGPEFLTYFQNEAQLDKSGLPSDRFFAERPEGSVSTLKIQRTQQEDSAVYLCASSLGSAGQVMNTEAFFGQGTRLTVV.